These 11 T cell receptor beta chains share one sample of origin, sequenced in a study of spatial heterogeneity in lung cancer. TCRdb analysed the 5' RACE reads with MiXCR anew, one entry per CDR3 protein. The sample holds approximately 2,500 distinct CDR3 sequences, just under 2% seen once. Time point in this sample: sample taken at primary tumor resection. The sequences come from normal lung tissue next to the tumor, collected at surgery. Every receptor here comes from a male donor with early-stage non-small cell lung cancer.

This clonotype is categorized as medium-sized (0.01 to 0.1%). The CDR3 bases are TGTGCCAGCAGTCGGCCCACAGTAAAAGTTTCGAACACTGAAGCTTTCTTT. Translated: CASSRPTVKVSNTEAFF. The chain carries TRBV6-1 and TRBJ1-1; D not resolved. The CDR3 is made up of 17 amino acids. With 5 bases removed from V and 1 base from J, the gap between germline ends came to 20 bases. The germline V gene has CDR1 MNHNS and CDR2 SASEGT.

This clonotype was observed at least ten times. V and J are TRBV9 and TRBJ2-5; 14 nucleotides agree with TRBD2. V was pared by 5 bases and J by 2 bases, with 11 bases of the junction left unmatched. Germline-derived CDR1 and CDR2 are SGDLS and YYNGEE. This CDR3 region has 18 residues. The CDR3 loop reads CASSTGTSGGSGQETQYF. CDR3 sequence (DNA): TGTGCCAGCAGTACCGGGACTAGCGGGGGTAGCGGGCAAGAGACCCAGTACTTC.

Relative to its sample, this clonotype is large. The V gene is TRBV9, the J gene TRBJ1-4; 11 bases are a match to TRBD1. CDR3 length equals 16 residues. Germline V lookup: CDR1 SGDLS, CDR2 YYNGEE. After removal of 6 bases from V and 0 bases from J, the junction contained 4 bases not matched to a gene. The CDR3 sequence is CASIPGQGATNEKLFF. The CDR3 coding sequence is TGTGCCAGCATCCCGGGACAGGGGGCAACTAATGAAAAACTGTTTTTT.

Relative to its sample, this clonotype is medium-sized. The chain uses TRBV11-2 and TRBJ2-7, with 9 nucleotides matching TRBD1. The V gene's germline CDR1 is SGHAT and CDR2 FQNNGV. V lost 4 bases and J lost 1; bases outside the gene matches: 8. This CDR3 has 16 residues. The chain's CDR3 is CASSSAGTGNSYEQYF. The CDR3 DNA follows: TGTGCCAGCAGCTCAGCCGGGACAGGGAATTCCTACGAGCAGTACTTC.

The V and J genes are TRBV19 and TRBJ2-3, with 10 bases lining up with TRBD1. The V segment lost 2 bases and the J segment 0 bases; nucleotides outside the gene matches: 2. Germline-derived CDR1 and CDR2 are LNHDA and SQIVND (reference sequence). The CDR3 length is 16 residues. The CDR3 loop reads CASSIWTGGSTDTQYF. The DNA of the CDR3 is TGTGCCAGTAGTATATGGACAGGGGGAAGCACAGATACGCAGTATTTT. The full variable domain, rest sourced from reference TRBV19 and TRBJ2-3, is DGGITQSPKYLFRKEGQNVTLSCEQNLNHDAMYWYRQDPGQGLRLIYYSQIVNDFQKGDIAEGYSVSREKKESFPLTVTSAQKNPTAFYLCASSIWTGGSTDTQYFGPGTRLTVL.

Remarks on this clonotype: This likely comes from a read error, as the CDR3 has no conserved phenylalanine or tryptophan at its end. V gene TRBV19 combines with J gene TRBJ2-2; D gene unclear. The CDR3 contains 13 residues. In germline, CDR1 is LNHDA, CDR2 SQIVND (reference sequence). Trimming took 5 bases from V and 7 from J, leaving 11 bases between them. For the CDR3, the DNA is TGTGCCAGTAGTTCCCGCACGAGCGGGGAGCTGTTTTAT. Translated: CASSSRTSGELFY.

This clonotype was seen only a few times. A read error may explain this, as a much larger clone is one base away. This chain uses TRBV5-1 with TRBJ1-2; D is undetermined. The CDR3 sequence is 14 residues long. Germline V gene sequence: CDR1 SGHRS, CDR2 YFSETQ. Here the CDR3 DNA reads TGCGCCAGCAGCTTGGGGACTCGTAACTATGGCTACAACTTC. This gives the protein CASSLGTRNYGYNF.

This clonotype ranks as medium-sized. The chain combines TRBV12-3 or TRBV12-4 with TRBJ2-1; D call uncertain. V was clipped by 5 bases and J by 8 bases, with 10 bases between them. The CDR3 is 12 amino acids. The CDR3 coding sequence is TGTGCCAGCAGTCCCTTGGGGTATGAGCAGTTCTTC. It specifies CASSPLGYEQFF.

By sample share, this clonotype is medium-sized. The rearrangement joins TRBV7-9 to TRBJ2-3; D not certain. This CDR3 is 13 amino acids long. The V gene lost 4 bases and the J gene lost 4 bases, with 9 bases spanning the gap. Germline CDR1 and CDR2: SEHNR and FQNEAQ (reference sequence). Here the CDR3 reads CASSSSLSDTQYF. CDR3 in DNA: TGTGCCAGCAGCTCGTCTCTTTCAGATACGCAGTATTTT. The full variable domain, completed using reference TRBV7-9 and TRBJ2-3, is DTGVSQNPRHKITKRGQNVTFRCDPISEHNRLYWYRQTLGQGPEFLTYFQNEAQLEKSRLLSDRFSAERPKGSFSTLEIQRTEQGDSAMYLCASSSSLSDTQYFGPGTRLTVL.

In its sample, this clonotype is medium-sized. In DNA, the CDR3 is TGTGCCAGTAGTCCCGGGACAGGGACCTACGAGCAGTACTTC. It is translated as CASSPGTGTYEQYF. The chain carries TRBV19 and TRBJ2-7; TRBD1 matches 9 bases. With 5 bases clipped from V and 2 bases from J, the junction kept 4 bases outside the gene matches. The germline V gene encodes CDR1 LNHDA and CDR2 SQIVND (reference sequence). This CDR3 has 14 residues.

There are many counts of this clonotype. At one end the junction does not follow the germline gene, possibly because of a read error. The chain uses TRBV28 and TRBJ1-2, with D possibly matching TRBD1 (6 bases). Per germline, CDR1 MDHEN and CDR2 SYDVKM. The CDR3 extends over 13 amino acids. CDR3 coding DNA: TGTGCCAGCATTCAGGGGCCACGCTATGGCGACACCTTC. This sequence encodes CASIQGPRYGDTF.